This T cell receptor beta chain derives from a study of blood T cell repertoires in COVID-19. Turning to the study itself: Both acute and convalescent COVID-19 samples were obtained from the United States, Italy and Spain. PBMCs, B-cell-depleted T cells, or T cells provided the cDNA or gDNA that made up the material.

The CDR3 extends over 15 amino acids. V was pared by 2 bases and J by 3 bases, with 14 bases between. CDR1 SNHLY and CDR2 FYNNEI come from the germline V gene. Authors' processing steps: Scientists estimated how many nucleated cells there were by amplifying reference gene primers. The protocol was immunoSEQ multiplex PCR, while the TCRdb copy is restricted to in-frame clones and leaves out a portion. V, J and clone size are those of that table, while D and trimming were read from the DNA. The data contain 130,000 to 150,000 clones, approximately 81% of them seen just once; the ten biggest clones take up roughly 8.2%.

V usage is TRBV2 and J usage is TRBJ2-7, with D perhaps matching TRBD2 (5 bases). What was sequenced was peripheral blood. The clonotype was recovered from a human donor in a cohort sampled during active COVID-19. This chain's CDR3 is CASSETGFGYYEQYF. The CDR3 DNA reads as TGTGCCAGCAGTGAAACGGGGTTCGGGTACTACGAGCAGTACTTC. Variable domain in full (rest from reference TRBV2 and TRBJ2-7): EPEVTQTPSHQVTQMGQEVILRCVPISNHLYFYWYRQILGQKVEFLVSFYNNEISEKSEIFDDQFSVERPDGSNFTLKIRSTKLEDSAMYFCASSETGFGYYEQYFGPGTRLTVT.